The text below deals with one T cell receptor (beta chain). Original handling: Estimation of nucleated cell counts was performed using reference gene primer amplification. Only in-frame clones appear in the TCRdb table, and some are missing; sequencing was by immunoSEQ multiplex PCR. That table supplies the V and J calls and clone size; D and trimming were determined from the DNA. The sample has about 180,000 clones, about 83% seen once. These data belong to a study of blood T cell repertoires in COVID-19. Background on the study: There were acute and convalescent COVID-19 samples, and they came from the United States, Italy and Spain.

The receptor was derived from a person between 65 and 79 years old with COVID-19, enrolled during active disease. Source material: peripheral blood.

This CDR3 reads CASSFTGLAGGGETQYF. In DNA form, the CDR3 reads TGTGCCAGCAGTTTCACGGGACTAGCGGGAGGGGGAGAGACCCAGTACTTC. The V call is TRBV28, the J call TRBJ2-5, with TRBD2 matching over 16 bases. The CDR3 length is 17 residues. The V gene's germline CDR1 is MDHEN and CDR2 SYDVKM. V lost 3 bases, J lost 4 bases, and 5 bases stayed unmatched. Supplemented by reference TRBV28 and TRBJ2-5, the full variable domain reads DVKVTQSSRYLVKRTGEKVFLECVQDMDHENMFWYRQDPGLGLRLIYFSYDVKMKEKGDIPEGYSVSREKKERFSLILESASTNQTSMYLCASSFTGLAGGGETQYFGPGTRLLVL.